This TCR beta chain originates from a study of CXCR3-negative and CXCR3-positive naive CD8 T cells (dated by TCRdb to between 2017 and 2020). As for the study more broadly: About 150 million TRB reads were obtained in total, roughly 1.5 +/- 0.3 million reads per library. Data from under 12 donors, pooled across two independent experiments, went into the diversity and physicochemical repertoire analyses. Naive subsets from about five donors and memory cells from 3 donors were included in the TRBV-TRBJ cluster analysis.

Each CD8+ T cell subset was flow-sorted in triplicate, and some 310,000 cells per subset were placed directly into RLT lysis buffer. Using standard density gradient centrifugation, peripheral blood mononuclear cells were isolated from buffy coats. Total RNA was extracted from sorted cells using an RNeasy Mini Kit. Sequencing instrument: NextSeq 550. The Human TCR Profiling Kit (MiLaboratory) was used to make UMI-labeled 5' RACE TRB cDNA libraries. The full amount of extracted RNA was used for cDNA synthesis, and the full amount of resulting cDNA was used for PCR amplification. Libraries were prepared in parallel using an identical number of PCR cycles. The paper's processing steps were these. MIGEC and MiXCR extracted about 48,000 +/- 9,800 unique UMI-labeled TRB cDNA molecules per library, requiring at least two reads per UMI. An average of approximately 40,000 +/- 10,000 functional in-frame TRB CDR3 nucleotide clonotypes without stop codons was found per library. Diversity metrics, including normalized Shannon-Wiener and Chao1, were computed in VDJtools after downsampling to 5000 UMI-labeled TRB molecules per sample. VDJtools was used to calculate clonotype-size-weighted physicochemical properties of the central five CDR3 residues, namely interaction energy, strength, volume and Kidera factor 4. Following reprocessing of the reads by TCRdb, the data hold one row per CDR3 protein sequence and no DNA is available. It is TCRdb's table, rather than the study itself, that gives the V and J calls and clone size. The sample's records list about 48,000 distinct CDR3 sequences. The top ten hold approximately 16% of the sample.

The CDR3 starts with the cysteine, ends with the phenylalanine, and has 19 residues. No DNA has been recorded. Sequences SGHRS (CDR1) and YFSETQ (CDR2) are obtained from the germline V gene. Notes on this clonotype: There is no known antigen for this receptor.

What the work shows at the level of the full study, not this receptor alone: TRBV-TRBJ usage was similar between naive CXCR3-negative and CXCR3-positive cells from the same donor, while memory cells showed distinct patterns. Because surface CD5, which is linked to self-reactivity in mice, was comparable between the naive subsets, TCR interaction strength was also inferred from TRB CDR3 physicochemical properties. Because CXCR3 expression was partially decreased after cryopreservation, freshly isolated PBMCs were used for most assays. Both naive subsets had comparably high repertoire diversity, while memory CD8+ T cells had much lower repertoire diversity.

Sequencing was carried out using memory CD8+ T cells from blood. The intended sense of this specimen's cell subset or site label: conventional CD8+ memory T cells (TMEM), sorted as controls. The V and J segments used are TRBV5-1 and TRBJ2-1; the TCRdb call, TRBD2, lacks DNA for checking. The sequence was collected from a human donor in good health. Some clones in this sample may be carry-over from other donors' samples. CDR3 protein: CASKSSGGPVTQYYNEQFF.